In its sample, the clone carrying this T cell receptor beta chain was seen many times. Its antigen is not known. Clinical symptoms, serum thyroxine, TRAb, thyroid ultrasound and orbital computed tomography informed diagnoses. Cells are PBMCs isolated from around 9.4 ml of fresh blood. The sample comes from a study of T cells in Graves' hyperthyroidism and ophthalmopathy. Whole-study findings and limits: Clonotypes that were expanded in thyroid above 0.001 mostly appeared in blood too.

Deletions cut 3 bases from V and 3 bases from J, with 11 bases between. The CDR3 totals 14 residues. Authors of the study amplified TCR beta CDR3 regions from RNA transcripts. HTBI primers drove first-round RT-PCR of the TCR CDR3. Each CDR3 protein is one row after TCRdb ran MiXCR on the multiplex PCR reads. The table has 300,000 to 400,000 distinct CDR3 sequences, approximately 17% seen once. What was sequenced was blood. J is TRBJ2-5 and V is TRBV12-3 or TRBV12-4; D is ambiguous. The sequence was obtained from a man younger than 30 with Graves' ophthalmopathy. The DNA of the CDR3 is TGTGCCAGCAGTTTTGGGCAACAGAAAGAGACCCAGTACTTC. Its protein is CASSFGQQKETQYF.